The next 25 T cell receptor beta chains were all read from a single sample in a study of T cells in Graves' hyperthyroidism and ophthalmopathy. The TCR beta CDR3 regions underwent amplification using RNA transcripts as the source. The TCR CDR3 first-round RT-PCR relied on the HTBI primer set. Each CDR3 protein gets one entry after TCRdb re-called the multiplex PCR reads with MiXCR. The sample records some 300,000 distinct CDR3 sequences, around 20% being singletons. Sequenced sample: blood. The receptors were sampled from a man aged 50-60 years with Graves' ophthalmopathy.

This clonotype was detected a few times. The chain has TRBV5-1 and TRBJ1-1; D unresolved. The ends were cut back, 0 bases at V and 4 bases at J, with 10 bases in the middle. CDR1 is SGHRS and CDR2 is YFSETQ in the germline V gene. The CDR3 runs 14 residues. The CDR3 bases are TGCGCCAGCAGCTTGGACTTTTTCGGCACTGAAGCTTTCTTT. It is translated as CASSLDFFGTEAFF.

The table lists this clonotype with many counts. This chain links TRBV2 with TRBJ2-7; D call uncertain. This CDR3 is built from 14 residues. Between the trimmed V and J ends, which lost 3 bases and 5 bases, there was a span of 14 bases. The germline CDR1 and CDR2 sequences are SNHLY and FYNNEI. This CDR3 reads CASSDSYFSNEQYF. CDR3 sequence (DNA): TGTGCCAGCAGTGACAGTTACTTTTCGAACGAGCAGTACTTC.

As to this clonotype: A much larger clone is a single base away; this may be a read error. The genes are TRBV11-2 and TRBJ1-3, with D possibly being TRBD1 (6 bases). Per the germline V gene, CDR1 is SGHAT and CDR2 is FQNNGV. This CDR3 comprises 15 residues. CDR3: CASSLDRGPGNTIDF. CDR3 bases: TGTGCCAGCAGCTTAGATCGGGGGCCGGGGAACACCATAGATTTT.

This clonotype was counted a few times. The chain joins TRBV19 to TRBJ2-1, with TRBD2 as a possible D gene (6 bases). Germline CDR1 LNHDA, CDR2 SQIVND (reference sequence). V was cut by 0 bases and J by 5 bases, with 14 bases left in between. The CDR3 covers 16 residues. The CDR3 sequence: CASSIERGRTNNEQFF. In nucleotides, the CDR3 is TGTGCCAGTAGTATAGAGCGGGGCCGGACTAACAATGAGCAGTTCTTC.

This clonotype appeared a few times. The rearrangement joins TRBV15 to TRBJ2-2; D gene ambiguous. V lost 5 bases, J lost 3 bases, and 16 bases lay in between. Germline CDR1 and CDR2: LNHNV and YYDKDF (reference sequence). The CDR3 sequence is 16 residues long. This CDR3 reads CATSHPGTAYTGELFF. CDR3 bases: TGTGCCACCAGCCACCCGGGTACAGCCTACACCGGGGAGCTGTTTTTT.

This clonotype was counted at least ten times. The chain employs TRBV2 and TRBJ2-7, with TRBD1 as a possible D gene (6 bases). This CDR3 is 15 amino acids long. V was pared by 2 bases and J by 1 base, with 12 bases between. Germline V gene lookup returns CDR1 SNHLY and CDR2 FYNNEI. The CDR3 sequence: CASSEPGHLSYEQYF. CDR3 nucleotide sequence: TGTGCCAGCAGTGAACCGGGACACCTATCCTACGAGCAGTACTTC.

This clonotype was picked up many times. This chain connects TRBV11-1 to TRBJ1-1; 12 nucleotides line up with TRBD1. This CDR3 has 16 residues. Germline V CDR1 and CDR2: SGHAT, FQDESV (reference sequence). With 5 bases clipped from V and 5 bases from J, the junction kept 9 bases outside the gene matches. The CDR3 sequence: CASSLWGQGALTEAFF. The CDR3 region has the DNA TGTGCCAGCAGCCTATGGGGACAGGGGGCTCTGACTGAAGCTTTCTTT.

This clonotype was observed at least ten times. The V gene is TRBV3-1, the J gene TRBJ2-7, with 11 bases matching TRBD1. J was trimmed by 5 bases and V by 0 bases; bases with no gene match: 3. This CDR3 comprises 15 residues. Germline CDR1 and CDR2: LGHDT and YNNKEL (reference sequence). CDR3 in amino acids: CASSQEGDRGNEQYF. In DNA, the CDR3 is TGTGCCAGCAGCCAAGAGGGGGACAGGGGGAACGAGCAGTACTTC.

This rearrangement joins TRBV20-1 to TRBJ2-7; D is ambiguous. The CDR3 consists of 10 residues. Germline assignment: CDR1 DFQATT and CDR2 SNEGSKA (reference sequence). This CDR3 reads CMIGDYEQYF. The CDR3 nucleotides read TGCATGATCGGAGATTACGAGCAGTACTTC.

The table lists this clonotype with many counts. The chain employs TRBV20-1 and TRBJ2-1, with 10 bases that match TRBD2. The CDR3 covers 15 residues. After removal of 2 bases from V and 5 bases from J, the junction contained 6 bases not matched to a gene. The germline CDR1 and CDR2 sequences are DFQATT and SNEGSKA (reference sequence). CDR3 loop: CSARLPSGGHNEQFF. As DNA, the CDR3 is TGCAGTGCTAGACTACCTAGCGGGGGACACAATGAGCAGTTCTTC.

There are a few counts of this clonotype. This CDR3 reads CASGQGLAGETQYF. CDR3 bases: TGTGCTAGTGGTCAAGGACTAGCGGGAGAAACGCAGTATTTT. The chain uses TRBV12-5 and TRBJ2-3; TRBD2 matches 13 bases. This CDR3 has 14 amino acids. Germline V lookup: CDR1 LGHNT, CDR2 FRNRAP. With V trimmed by 5 bases and J by 9 bases, 5 bases remained unmatched.

About this clonotype: An end of the junction does not agree with germline; a read error may underlie this. The rearrangement joins TRBV7-2 to TRBJ2-1, with TRBD2 identical over 8 bases. Germline values: CDR1 SGHTA, CDR2 FQGNSA. This CDR3 region has 15 residues. As DNA, the CDR3 is TGTGCCAGCAGCCCCCGGGGGGGGGGTCACAATGGGCAGTTCTTC. This codes for CASSPRGGGHNGQFF.

This clonotype was found a few times. J is TRBJ2-6 and V is TRBV24-1; D uncertain. The length of the CDR3 is 13 residues. Germline V gene data show CDR1 as KGHDR and CDR2 as SFDVKD. Trimming stripped 9 bases from V and 0 bases from J, with 5 bases between. CDR3 in DNA: TGTGCCACCCAAAGCTCTGGGGCCAACGTCCTGACTTTC. This encodes CATQSSGANVLTF.

This chain connects TRBV6-1 to TRBJ2-1; D unclear. The CDR3 length is 12 residues. V was pared by 5 bases and J by 6 bases, with 8 bases between. From germline, CDR1 is MNHNS and CDR2 SASEGT. In DNA form, the CDR3 reads TGTGCCAGCAGTTCTTTAATCAATGAGCAGTTCTTC. Encoded protein: CASSSLINEQFF.

This clonotype was counted many times. This sequence joins TRBV28 and TRBJ2-7, with 8 positions matching TRBD2. Germline loops: CDR1 MDHEN, CDR2 SYDVKM. CDR3 length: 16 residues. V was pared by 5 bases and J by 0 bases, with 9 bases of the junction left unmatched. The CDR3 DNA sequence: TGTGCCAGCAGTACCCCGCGGGGGGCCCTCTCCTACGAGCAGTACTTC. It encodes CASSTPRGALSYEQYF.

The rearrangement joins TRBV12-3 or TRBV12-4 to TRBJ2-1; TRBD1 agrees at 7 bases. CDR3 size: 15 residues. J gave up 5 bases and V 6 bases, and 10 bases lay outside the gene matches. The CDR3: CASSTGAPPHNEQFF. The CDR3 region has the DNA TGTGCCAGCAGCACAGGGGCCCCTCCACACAATGAGCAGTTCTTC.

In the case of this clonotype: One junction end disagrees with the germline gene, perhaps due to a read error. This chain joins TRBV6-1 and TRBJ2-5, with 7 bases that match TRBD2. Germline values: CDR1 MNHNS, CDR2 SASEGT. CDR3 length: 14 residues. CDR3: CTSSEAGGRQTQYF. The DNA of the CDR3 is TGTACCAGCAGTGAAGCGGGCGGGAGACAGACCCAGTACTTC.

This chain connects TRBV6-6 to TRBJ2-1; D is unresolved. Germline CDR1 is MNHNY and CDR2 is SVGAGI (reference sequence). The CDR3 length is 15 residues. V was cut by 0 bases and J by 5 bases, with 11 bases left in between. The CDR3 region has the DNA TGTGCCAGCAGTTACTCGGGGTTAAGGGACAATGAGCAGTTCTTC. Protein sequence: CASSYSGLRDNEQFF.

There are a few counts of this clonotype. The V gene is TRBV10-1, the J gene TRBJ2-2, with D possibly being TRBD1 or TRBD2 (7 bases each). The CDR3 has 14 amino acids. Germline CDR1 and CDR2: WNHNN and SYGVQD (reference sequence). CDR3 nucleotide sequence: TGCGCAGCACGCGGGGAGGGGGCCGCCGGGGAGCTGTTTTTT. Translated, it gives CAARGEGAAGELFF.

The CDR3 bases are TGTGCCATCAGCTACGACAGGACCTACGAGCAGTACTTC. As protein: CAISYDRTYEQYF. J is TRBJ2-7 and V is TRBV10-3, with D tentatively TRBD1 (6 bases). This CDR3 contains 13 residues. Trimming cost V 6 bases and J 2 bases, with 11 bases left between them. Germline lookup yields CDR1 ENHRY and CDR2 SYGVKD.

This clonotype was seen a few times. One base away lies a much larger clone, so this may be a sequencing read error. The V and J genes are TRBV5-1 and TRBJ2-5, with 9 bases identical to TRBD2. The CDR3 runs 14 residues. Germline trimming cut 5 bases from V and 11 bases from J; bases unmatched to any gene: 13. Looked up from germline, CDR1 is SGHRS and CDR2 is YFSETQ. This chain's CDR3 is CASSSGSPKSKQYF. The CDR3 DNA sequence: TGCGCCAGCAGTAGCGGGAGTCCCAAGAGCAAGCAGTACTTC.

The chain links TRBV20-1 to TRBJ2-7; D is possibly TRBD1 (6 bases). Germline values: CDR1 DFQATT, CDR2 SNEGSKA (reference sequence). CDR3 length: 14 amino acids. Trimming stripped 2 bases from V and 3 bases from J, with 14 bases between. The CDR3 coding sequence is TGCAGTGCTAGACCCCGGGACACCCGCTACGAGCAGTACTTC. Translated: CSARPRDTRYEQYF.

This clonotype was observed at least ten times. The rearrangement joins TRBV3-1 to TRBJ2-4; D possibly corresponds to TRBD1 (6 bases). The CDR3 has 15 amino acids. Germline V CDR1 and CDR2: LGHDT, YNNKEL (reference sequence). V was cut by 0 bases and J by 7 bases, with 13 bases left in between. The CDR3 region is CASSQETGTWNIQYF. The DNA for the CDR3 is TGTGCCAGCAGCCAAGAAACAGGGACATGGAACATTCAGTACTTC.

Remarks on this clonotype: No DNA is shown, since the ends of the CDR3 on it are uncertain; the CDR3 is the one TCRdb lists. This chain joins TRBV19 and TRBJ1-3. Ends included, the CDR3 has 21 residues. Germline CDR1 is LNHDA and CDR2 is SQIVND (reference sequence). Here the CDR3 reads CASSIAYETYEQYFGPDTIYF.

This clonotype was detected only a few times. The rearrangement uses TRBV4-1 and TRBJ1-5; D might be TRBD1 (6 bases). The CDR3 runs 13 residues. CDR1 MGHRA and CDR2 YSYEKL come from the germline V gene. V lost 4 bases and J 7 bases, leaving 11 bases between the germline ends. CDR3 nucleotides: TGCGCCAGCAGCCCCCCTCAGGGGCAGCCCCAGCATTTT. Its translation is CASSPPQGQPQHF.